The rows below give T cell receptor beta chains drawn from one sample of a study of identical twins. From the 5' RACE reads, TCRdb called clonotypes with MiXCR, one entry per CDR3 protein. The profile shows roughly 690,000 distinct CDR3 sequences, around 5.7% of them singletons. The sequencing input was naive T cells sorted from blood. Receptor source: a man between 18 and 35 years old in good health. CDR3s leave out the opening cysteine and the closing phenylalanine or tryptophan. Clone size is not always given. Where it is, it says once, few, many or a class for expanded clones.

clone size	V gene	J gene	CDR3 protein
-	TRBV7-3	TRBJ2-7	ASSQGLAGGRTREQY
many	TRBV5-5	TRBJ2-1	ASSPGRYEQF
many	TRBV5-6	TRBJ2-5	ASSLMGPKETQY
many	TRBV12-3/TRBV12-4	TRBJ1-5	ASTFVGGGLYSNQPQH
-	TRBV9	TRBJ2-2	ASSASSAGELF
few	TRBV12-3/TRBV12-4	TRBJ2-1	ASSQLATVYNEQF
many	TRBV3-1	TRBJ2-7	ASSQAGSSYEQY
many	TRBV12-3/TRBV12-4	TRBJ1-2	ASSLGTGQGDYGYT
-	TRBV12-3/TRBV12-4	TRBJ1-3	ASTFGPSGNTIY
-	TRBV20-1	TRBJ2-1	SASAAKVYNEQF
many	TRBV7-8	TRBJ2-1	ASSPIRIENEQF
many	TRBV11-2	TRBJ2-1	ASSFGAGVQF
many	TRBV29-1	TRBJ2-2	SVKGTNAGELF
few	TRBV18	TRBJ2-7	ASSPSARTYEQY
few	TRBV20-1	TRBJ2-6	SASGRASGANVLT
many	TRBV29-1	TRBJ2-1	SVGGNSYNEQF
many	TRBV19	TRBJ1-2	ASSIGYGYT
many	TRBV27	TRBJ2-7	ASSLNGQSNEQY
few	TRBV10-3	TRBJ2-3	AIGVAGTDTQY
-	TRBV11-2	TRBJ2-3	ASIGQGRTDTQY
many	TRBV12-3/TRBV12-4	TRBJ1-5	ASSSTGLGQPQH
few	TRBV5-8	TRBJ2-7	ASRKTVDPPYEQY
-	TRBV28	TRBJ2-7	ASRSTGGARYEQY
many	TRBV12-3/TRBV12-4	TRBJ1-2	ASSLGTGGGYT
few	TRBV28	TRBJ1-1	ASSFFYTGTMNTEAF
-	TRBV7-9	TRBJ2-2	ASSLLRGFTGELF
-	TRBV2	TRBJ2-7	ASSETRDSYEQY
few	TRBV6-2/TRBV6-3	TRBJ2-1	ASSWGVRAIEQF
few	TRBV4-2	TRBJ2-1	ASSQEVGTSGTEQF
many	TRBV9	TRBJ2-3	ASSVEGGRFVRDTQY
few	TRBV29-1	TRBJ2-5	SGGDGDN
many	TRBV25-1	TRBJ2-5	ASSEINRQQETQY
few	TRBV18	TRBJ1-6	ASSQGQQAPLH
many	TRBV15	TRBJ2-5	ATSTNSGRNPPETQY
many	TRBV28	TRBJ2-3	ASSLWGLAGVTDTQY
-	TRBV7-2	TRBJ1-5	ASSLEQGRDQPQH
many	TRBV20-1	TRBJ1-6	SARTGTGFSPLH
many	TRBV5-6	TRBJ2-3	ASSFRTGEDTDTQY
many	TRBV12-3/TRBV12-4	TRBJ1-2	ASSRITGFLLGYT
-	TRBV12-3/TRBV12-4	TRBJ2-2	ANFRAGELF
many	TRBV6-1	TRBJ2-3	ASSEDYTDTQY
few	TRBV7-2	TRBJ2-1	ASSVRTSGSFDEQF
-	TRBV25-1	TRBJ2-1	ASSEFKGENEQF
-	TRBV11-2	TRBJ1-1	ASSFHQRDPGAF
-	TRBV11-2	TRBJ2-4	ASSPSASEHIQY
many	TRBV5-6	TRBJ2-3	ASSFPGSTDTQY
many	TRBV18	TRBJ1-2	ASSPPLLDSVYGYT
many	TRBV12-3/TRBV12-4	TRBJ2-7	ASSFRGAHSYEQY